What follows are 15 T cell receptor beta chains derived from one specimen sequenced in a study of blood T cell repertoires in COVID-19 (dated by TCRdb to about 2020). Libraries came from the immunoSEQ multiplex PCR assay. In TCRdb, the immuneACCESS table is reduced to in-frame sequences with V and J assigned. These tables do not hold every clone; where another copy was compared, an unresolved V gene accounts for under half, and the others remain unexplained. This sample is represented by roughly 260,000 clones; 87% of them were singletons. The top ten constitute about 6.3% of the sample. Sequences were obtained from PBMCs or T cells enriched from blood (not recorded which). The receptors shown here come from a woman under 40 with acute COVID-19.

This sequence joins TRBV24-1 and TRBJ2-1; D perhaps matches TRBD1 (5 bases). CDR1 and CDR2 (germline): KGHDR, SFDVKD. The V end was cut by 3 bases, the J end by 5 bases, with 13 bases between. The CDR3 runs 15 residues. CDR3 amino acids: CATSDTRVSHNEQFF. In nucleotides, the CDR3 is TGTGCCACCAGTGATACCAGGGTATCCCACAATGAGCAGTTCTTC.

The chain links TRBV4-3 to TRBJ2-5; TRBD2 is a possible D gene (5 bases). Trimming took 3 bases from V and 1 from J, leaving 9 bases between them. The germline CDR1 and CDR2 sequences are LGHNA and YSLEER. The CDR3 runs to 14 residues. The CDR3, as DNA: TGCGCCAGCAGCCATTTAAGCGGCCAAGAGACCCAGTACTTC. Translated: CASSHLSGQETQYF.

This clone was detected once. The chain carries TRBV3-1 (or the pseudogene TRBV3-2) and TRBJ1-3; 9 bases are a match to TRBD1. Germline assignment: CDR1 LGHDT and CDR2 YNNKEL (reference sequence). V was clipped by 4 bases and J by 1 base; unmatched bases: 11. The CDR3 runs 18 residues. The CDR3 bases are TGTGCCAGCAGCCGTCGACAGGGGGTTTTAGCTTCTGGAAACACCATATATTTT. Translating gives CASSRRQGVLASGNTIYF.

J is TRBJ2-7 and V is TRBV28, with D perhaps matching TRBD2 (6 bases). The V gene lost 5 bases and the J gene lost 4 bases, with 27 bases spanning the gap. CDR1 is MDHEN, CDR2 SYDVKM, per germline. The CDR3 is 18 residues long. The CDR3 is CASSPPGVARYGSYEQYF. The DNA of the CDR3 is TGTGCCAGCAGTCCCCCAGGTGTAGCCCGCTACGGGAGTTACGAGCAGTACTTC. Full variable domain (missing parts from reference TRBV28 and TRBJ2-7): DVKVTQSSRYLVKRTGEKVFLECVQDMDHENMFWYRQDPGLGLRLIYFSYDVKMKEKGDIPEGYSVSREKKERFSLILESASTNQTSMYLCASSPPGVARYGSYEQYFGPGTRLTVT.

CDR3 bases: TGTGCCAGCAGTTTAACAGGAGGAGGGTACAATGAGCAGTTCTTC. It codes for CASSLTGGGYNEQFF. The V gene is TRBV28, the J gene TRBJ2-1; maybe TRBD2 (6 bases). V lost 2 bases and J lost 4, with 12 bases in between. CDR3 length equals 15 residues. Germline V CDR1 and CDR2: MDHEN, SYDVKM. The full variable domain, its missing parts supplied by reference TRBV28 and TRBJ2-1, is DVKVTQSSRYLVKRTGEKVFLECVQDMDHENMFWYRQDPGLGLRLIYFSYDVKMKEKGDIPEGYSVSREKKERFSLILESASTNQTSMYLCASSLTGGGYNEQFFGPGTRLTVL.

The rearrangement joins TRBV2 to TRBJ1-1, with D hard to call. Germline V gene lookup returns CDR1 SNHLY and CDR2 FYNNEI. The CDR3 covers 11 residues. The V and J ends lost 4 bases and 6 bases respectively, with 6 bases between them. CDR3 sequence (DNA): TGTGCCAGCAGTGCTTCGGCTGAAGCTTTCTTT. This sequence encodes CASSASAEAFF.

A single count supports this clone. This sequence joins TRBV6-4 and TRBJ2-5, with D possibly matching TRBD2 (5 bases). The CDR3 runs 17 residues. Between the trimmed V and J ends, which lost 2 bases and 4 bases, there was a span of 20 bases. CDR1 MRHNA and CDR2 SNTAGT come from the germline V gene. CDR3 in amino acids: CASSDNLRGSRIETQYF. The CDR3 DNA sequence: TGTGCCAGCAGTGACAATCTCCGGGGATCGCGCATAGAGACCCAGTACTTC.

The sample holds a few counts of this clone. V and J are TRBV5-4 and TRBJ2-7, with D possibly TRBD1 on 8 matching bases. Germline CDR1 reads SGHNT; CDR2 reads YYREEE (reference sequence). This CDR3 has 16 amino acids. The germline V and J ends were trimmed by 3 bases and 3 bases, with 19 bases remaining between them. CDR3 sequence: CASSSDREGSFYEQYF. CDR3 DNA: TGTGCCAGCAGCTCGGACAGGGAGGGTTCCTTCTACGAGCAGTACTTC.

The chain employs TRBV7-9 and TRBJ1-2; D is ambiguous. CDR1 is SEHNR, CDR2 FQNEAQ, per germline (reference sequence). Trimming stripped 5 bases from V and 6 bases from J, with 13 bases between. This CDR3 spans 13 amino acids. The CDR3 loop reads CASSPDTSDGYTF. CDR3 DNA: TGTGCCAGCAGCCCCGACACGTCGGATGGCTACACCTTC.

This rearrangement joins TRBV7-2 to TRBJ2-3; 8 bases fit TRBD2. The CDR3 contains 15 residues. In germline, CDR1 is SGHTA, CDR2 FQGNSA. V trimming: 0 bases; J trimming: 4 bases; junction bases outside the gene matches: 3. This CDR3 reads CASSLAAGGADTQYF. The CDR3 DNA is TGTGCCAGCAGCTTAGCGGCGGGGGGTGCAGATACGCAGTATTTT.

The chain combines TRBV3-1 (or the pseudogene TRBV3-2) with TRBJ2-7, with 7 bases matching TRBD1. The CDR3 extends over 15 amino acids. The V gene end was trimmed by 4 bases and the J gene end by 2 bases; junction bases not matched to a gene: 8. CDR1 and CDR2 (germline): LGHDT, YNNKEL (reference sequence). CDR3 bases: TGTGCCAGCAGCCTCGAGGGGACAGCTACCTACGAGCAGTACTTC. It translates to CASSLEGTATYEQYF.

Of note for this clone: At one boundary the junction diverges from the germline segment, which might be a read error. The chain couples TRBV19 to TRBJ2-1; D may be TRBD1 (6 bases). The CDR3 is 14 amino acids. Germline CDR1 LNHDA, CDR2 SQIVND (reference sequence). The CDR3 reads CAGSMWDTYNEQFF. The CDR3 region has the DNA TGTGCCGGTAGTATGTGGGACACCTACAATGAGCAGTTCTTC.

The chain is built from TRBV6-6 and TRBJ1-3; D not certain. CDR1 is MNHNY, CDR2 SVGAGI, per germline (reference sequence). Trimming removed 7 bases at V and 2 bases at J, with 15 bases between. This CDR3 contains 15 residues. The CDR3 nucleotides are TGTGCCAGCACCCGCCTCGCAGGTACTGGAAACACCATATATTTT. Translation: CASTRLAGTGNTIYF.

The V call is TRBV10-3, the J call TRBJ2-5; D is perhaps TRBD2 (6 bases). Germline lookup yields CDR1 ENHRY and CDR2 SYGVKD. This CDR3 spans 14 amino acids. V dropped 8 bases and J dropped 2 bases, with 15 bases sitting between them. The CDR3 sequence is CAIGLYGGQETQYF. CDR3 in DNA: TGTGCCATCGGGTTATATGGGGGGCAAGAGACCCAGTACTTC.

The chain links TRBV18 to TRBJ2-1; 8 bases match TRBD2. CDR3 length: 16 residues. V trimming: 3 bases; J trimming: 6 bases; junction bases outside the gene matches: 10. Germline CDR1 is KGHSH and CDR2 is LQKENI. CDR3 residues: CASSPILTGGGNEQFF. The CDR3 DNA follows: TGTGCCAGCTCACCGATCCTGACGGGAGGGGGCAATGAGCAGTTCTTC.